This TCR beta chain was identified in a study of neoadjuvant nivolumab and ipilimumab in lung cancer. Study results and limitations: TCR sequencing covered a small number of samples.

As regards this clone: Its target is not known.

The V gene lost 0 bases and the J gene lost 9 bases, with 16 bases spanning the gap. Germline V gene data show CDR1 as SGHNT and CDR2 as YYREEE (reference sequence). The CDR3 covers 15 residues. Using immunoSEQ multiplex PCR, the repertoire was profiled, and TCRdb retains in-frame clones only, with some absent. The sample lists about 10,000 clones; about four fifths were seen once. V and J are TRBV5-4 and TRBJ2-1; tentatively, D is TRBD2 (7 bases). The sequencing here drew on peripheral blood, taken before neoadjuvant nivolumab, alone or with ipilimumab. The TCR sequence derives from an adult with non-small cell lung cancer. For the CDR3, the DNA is TGTGCCAGCAGCTTGGCCCTCGGGGGGCGGGGTGAGCAGTTCTTC. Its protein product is CASSLALGGRGEQFF.